The 9 T cell receptor beta chains in this list originate from one sample, sequenced in a study of beta chain features in type 1 diabetes. cDNA synthesis used the whole RNA isolate, giving expressed TCRB sequences. Clones were read by immunoSEQ multiplex PCR, and TCRdb kept only the in-frame ones, dropping some. The sample has about 130,000 clones, 9.2% seen once. Specimen: central memory CD4+ T cells from blood. All receptors come from a man between 18 and 29 years old in good health.

The chain combines TRBV10-3 with TRBJ1-2, with 10 bases lining up with TRBD1. J was trimmed by 5 bases and V by 4 bases; bases with no gene match: 7. Germline V CDR1 and CDR2: ENHRY, SYGVKD. This CDR3 comprises 15 residues. The CDR3 region has the DNA TGTGCCATCAGTGGGATCCGGGACAGGGGTTATGGCTACACCTTC. This codes for CAISGIRDRGYGYTF.

The sample holds many counts of this clone. The V gene is TRBV4-3, the J gene TRBJ2-1; 12 bases fit TRBD2. The germline gives CDR1 LGHNA, CDR2 YSLEER. This CDR3 region has 16 residues. The V and J ends lost 2 bases and 4 bases, in that order; junction bases with no gene match: 3. CDR3 nucleotides: TGCGCCAGCAGCCAAATGACTAGCGGGGGATACAATGAGCAGTTCTTC. As protein: CASSQMTSGGYNEQFF.

This clone was detected a few times. The chain joins TRBV7-2 to TRBJ2-5, with D unresolved. The germline CDR1 and CDR2 sequences are SGHTA and FQGNSA. V dropped 6 bases and J dropped 1 base, with 9 bases sitting between them. This CDR3 region has 13 residues. The CDR3: CASRPVPQETQYF. The CDR3, as DNA: TGTGCCAGCAGGCCAGTGCCCCAAGAGACCCAGTACTTC.

This clone was seen only a few times. The chain uses TRBV4-1 and TRBJ2-1, with a tentative D call TRBD2 (5 bases). Germline V lookup: CDR1 MGHRA, CDR2 YSYEKL. The CDR3 is 16 amino acids. The V gene lost 2 bases and the J gene lost 0 bases, with 11 bases spanning the gap. The DNA for the CDR3 is TGCGCCAGCAGCCAACCGGGATCGAGCTCCTACAATGAGCAGTTCTTC. This codes for CASSQPGSSSYNEQFF.

This clone was counted between two and nine times. The DNA for the CDR3 is TGCGCCAGCAGCCCGGGACAGCAATCCTACGAGCAGTACTTC. Translation: CASSPGQQSYEQYF. V usage is TRBV5-1 and J usage is TRBJ2-7; TRBD1 aligns across 7 bases. Germline-derived CDR1 and CDR2 are SGHRS and YFSETQ. Germline trimming cut 4 bases from V and 1 base from J; bases unmatched to any gene: 5. The CDR3 is 14 residues long.

The chain carries TRBV4-1 and TRBJ2-7; TRBD2 matches 12 bases. With 4 bases clipped from V and 3 bases from J, the junction kept 7 bases outside the gene matches. The V gene's germline CDR1 is MGHRA and CDR2 YSYEKL. This CDR3 has 16 residues. The CDR3 DNA reads as TGCGCCAGCAGCCCTAGACTAGCGGGGGCAATCTACGAGCAGTACTTC. Translation: CASSPRLAGAIYEQYF.

This chain links TRBV7-9 with TRBJ2-1; tentative D call: TRBD2 (5 bases). Germline loops: CDR1 SEHNR, CDR2 FQNEAQ (reference sequence). This CDR3 is 14 amino acids long. Trimming stripped 1 base from V and 6 bases from J, with 10 bases between. DNA for the CDR3: TGTGCCAGCAGCTTAGTCGCAGCGGCCAATGAGCAGTTCTTC. Encoded protein: CASSLVAAANEQFF. The full variable domain, rest sourced from reference TRBV7-9 and TRBJ2-1, is DTGVSQNPRHKITKRGQNVTFRCDPISEHNRLYWYRQTLGQGPEFLTYFQNEAQLEKSRLLSDRFSAERPKGSFSTLEIQRTEQGDSAMYLCASSLVAAANEQFFGPGTRLTVL.

This clone has just a few counts. The V call is TRBV30, the J call TRBJ2-2, with 9 bases matching TRBD1. The CDR3 totals 14 residues. CDR1 GTSNPN and CDR2 SVGIG come from the germline V gene (reference sequence). V lost 5 bases, J lost 4 bases, and 5 bases stayed unmatched. CDR3 protein: CAWAGDRATGELFF. CDR3 DNA sequence: TGTGCCTGGGCGGGGGACAGGGCCACCGGGGAGCTGTTTTTT. The full variable domain, with the rest looked up from reference TRBV30 and TRBJ2-2, is SQTIHQWPATLVQPVGSPLSLECTVEGTSNPNLYWYRQAAGRGLQLLFYSVGIGQISSEVPQNLSASRPQDRQFILSSKKLLLSDSGFYLCAWAGDRATGELFFGEGSRLTVL.

V usage is TRBV29-1 and J usage is TRBJ2-3; 12 nucleotides line up with TRBD2. V lost 3 bases and J lost 8; bases outside the gene matches: 9. This CDR3 is built from 15 residues. Germline CDR1 reads SQVTM; CDR2 reads ANQGSEA. The CDR3, as DNA: TGCAGCGTTGAGGGTCCTTCTAGCGGGGGGGCTACGCAGTATTTT. Translated, it gives CSVEGPSSGGATQYF.